Each of the 22 T cell receptor beta chains below was sequenced from the same sample in a study of cytomegalovirus exposure and HLA in healthy donors. Use of 60 Vbeta and 13 Jbeta primers characterized the PCR. Sequencing was performed with immunoSEQ multiplex PCR; in TCRdb, only in-frame clones are kept and a portion is missing. The data hold over 45,000 clones, with 81% observed a single time. Sequenced sample: PBMCs. These receptors were obtained from a boy between 10 and 17 years old in good health and CMV-seropositive.

The chain links TRBV6-5 to TRBJ2-7; 9 bases fit TRBD1. Germline CDR1 MNHEY, CDR2 SVGAGI. The CDR3 has 14 amino acids. With V trimmed by 4 bases and J by 4 bases, 5 bases remained unmatched. The CDR3: CASSSTGQGYEQYF. The CDR3 DNA reads as TGTGCCAGCAGTTCCACGGGACAGGGATACGAGCAGTACTTC.

The chain combines TRBV29-1 with TRBJ1-2; possibly TRBD1 for D (5 bases). The CDR3 totals 11 residues. Trimming shortened V by 6 bases and J by 7 bases, and 12 bases separated the two germline ends. Germline V gives CDR1 SQVTM, CDR2 ANQGSEA. CDR3 region: CSVATVGGYTF. The CDR3 bases are TGCAGCGTCGCGACAGTGGGTGGCTACACCTTC.

V gene TRBV18 combines with J gene TRBJ2-7; D possibly corresponds to TRBD1 (5 bases). The V gene's germline CDR1 is KGHSH and CDR2 LQKENI. V was trimmed by 6 bases and J by 5 bases, leaving 17 bases between them. This CDR3 is 14 amino acids long. This chain's CDR3 is CASSPPQGADEQYF. The CDR3 region has the DNA TGTGCCAGCTCCCCGCCCCAGGGTGCGGACGAGCAGTACTTC.

The rearrangement uses TRBV6-5 and TRBJ1-5; D is possibly TRBD1 (5 bases). CDR1 and CDR2 (germline): MNHEY, SVGAGI. The CDR3 loop spans 15 amino acids. The ends were cut back, 2 bases at V and 2 bases at J, with 10 bases in the middle. CDR3 nucleotide sequence: TGTGCCAGCAGTTACCGCTGGGGGGGCAATCAGCCCCAGCATTTT. This encodes CASSYRWGGNQPQHF.

Turning to this clone: One end of the junction varies from germline; a read error may be responsible. The rearrangement links TRBV12-5 to TRBJ2-1, with 9 nucleotides matching TRBD2. CDR1 is LGHNT, CDR2 FRNRAP, per germline. CDR3 length: 12 residues. In DNA, the CDR3 is TGTGCTAGTGGTCCCCCGGGACTAGCCTCCCTCTTC. This sequence encodes CASGPPGLASLF.

This clone is a singleton in its sample. The chain links TRBV6-5 to TRBJ2-7, with D unresolved. The CDR3 has 15 amino acids. V lost 0 bases and J lost 7, with 16 bases in between. Germline V CDR1 and CDR2: MNHEY, SVGAGI. The DNA for the CDR3 is TGTGCCAGCAGTTACTCCCGACTGGGTTCGAGGGAGCAGTACTTC. This sequence encodes CASSYSRLGSREQYF.

The chain links TRBV6-1 to TRBJ1-3, with D unresolved. Trimming cost V 8 bases and J 0 bases, with 11 bases left between them. Germline CDR1 reads MNHNS; CDR2 reads SASEGT. The CDR3 loop spans 14 amino acids. The CDR3 sequence is CASVGLSSGNTIYF. DNA of the CDR3: TGTGCCAGCGTGGGCCTTAGCTCTGGAAACACCATATATTTT.

CDR3 in DNA: TGTGCCAGCAGCCTGGGACTAGCGAGAGAGACCCAGTACTTC. It specifies CASSLGLARETQYF. The chain is built from TRBV7-2 and TRBJ2-5, with 10 positions matching TRBD2. The CDR3 sequence is 14 residues long. Germline CDR1 reads SGHTA; CDR2 reads FQGNSA. V dropped 5 bases and J dropped 4; count of bases not matched to a gene: 4.

V usage is TRBV5-1 and J usage is TRBJ2-5, with 7 positions matching TRBD2. The V and J ends lost 0 bases and 3 bases, in that order; junction bases with no gene match: 8. The CDR3 sequence is 16 residues long. Germline V gene lookup returns CDR1 SGHRS and CDR2 YFSETQ. The CDR3 DNA is TGCGCCAGCAGCTTGGCCGCGCGGGGGAGGGAAGAGACCCAGTACTTC. It codes for CASSLAARGREETQYF.

This chain links TRBV7-9 with TRBJ2-5; TRBD1 aligns across 7 bases. The length of the CDR3 is 14 residues. The J segment lost 5 bases and the V segment lost 1 base, leaving 4 bases of the junction unmatched. Per germline, CDR1 SEHNR and CDR2 FQNEAQ (reference sequence). CDR3 DNA sequence: TGTGCCAGCAGCTTAGGGGACAGTCGCGAGACCCAGTACTTC. Its protein product is CASSLGDSRETQYF.

The V and J genes are TRBV6-1 and TRBJ1-5, with D perhaps TRBD1 (5 bases). The CDR3 has 15 residues. The germline V gene encodes CDR1 MNHNS and CDR2 SASEGT. The V end lost 2 bases, the J end lost 4 bases, and 12 bases lay between the germline ends. CDR3 sequence reads: CASSETSGLNQPQHF. For the CDR3, the DNA is TGTGCCAGCAGTGAAACGTCGGGACTAAATCAGCCCCAGCATTTT.

The table lists this clone with a few counts. The V call is TRBV10-1, the J call TRBJ2-7; 7 nucleotides match TRBD2. The CDR3 runs to 15 residues. The V gene end was trimmed by 4 bases and the J gene end by 5 bases; junction bases not matched to a gene: 11. Germline V CDR1 and CDR2: WNHNN, SYGVQD (reference sequence). The CDR3 here is CASSVRTRESHEQYF. CDR3 DNA sequence: TGCGCCAGCAGTGTTAGGACTAGAGAATCCCACGAGCAGTACTTC.

The chain carries TRBV9 and TRBJ2-5, with 9 bases lining up with TRBD1. Per the germline V gene, CDR1 is SGDLS and CDR2 is YYNGEE. The CDR3 runs to 17 residues. Unmatched junction bases numbered 11, after V lost 4 bases and J lost 1 base. Here the CDR3 reads CASSPRGQGNLQETQYF. CDR3 bases: TGTGCCAGCAGCCCACGAGGACAGGGGAATCTCCAAGAGACCCAGTACTTC.

This chain connects TRBV19 to TRBJ1-3, with D perhaps TRBD1 (6 bases). CDR3 length: 16 residues. The V end lost 7 bases, the J end lost 2 bases, and 18 bases lay between the germline ends. The germline V gene has CDR1 LNHDA and CDR2 SQIVND (reference sequence). In DNA form, the CDR3 reads TGTGCCAGTAAAGGGACACCAACAATGGCTGGAAACACCATATATTTT. Its translation: CASKGTPTMAGNTIYF.

The rearrangement joins TRBV18 to TRBJ2-7; D is perhaps TRBD1 (7 bases). Germline-derived CDR1 and CDR2 are KGHSH and LQKENI. Trimming took 3 bases from V and 2 from J, leaving 14 bases between them. The CDR3 loop spans 15 amino acids. The CDR3 bases are TGTGCCAGCTCACCGGGGCAGGGGGGAACCTACGAGCAGTACTTC. It is translated as CASSPGQGGTYEQYF.

This chain joins TRBV6-5 and TRBJ2-7; TRBD2 is a possible D gene (5 bases). Trimming took 8 bases from V and 1 from J, leaving 12 bases between them. Germline assignment: CDR1 MNHEY and CDR2 SVGAGI. CDR3 size: 13 residues. In nucleotides, the CDR3 is TGTGCCAGCGGGAGAACGAGGTCCTACGAGCAGTACTTC. Translating it yields CASGRTRSYEQYF.

This clone was observed a few times. The J gene is TRBJ2-3, the V gene TRBV9, with D tentatively TRBD2 (6 bases). This CDR3 has 14 residues. Between the trimmed V and J ends, which lost 0 bases and 6 bases, there was a span of 11 bases. CDR1 and CDR2 from the germline V gene are SGDLS and YYNGEE. CDR3 in amino acids: CASSVAASEDTQYF. The CDR3 DNA is TGTGCCAGCAGCGTAGCGGCTAGCGAGGATACGCAGTATTTT.

This sequence joins TRBV15 and TRBJ2-3, with 10 nucleotides matching TRBD1. The ends lost 3 bases at V and 4 bases at J; junction bases unmatched: 4. CDR1 and CDR2 (germline): LNHNV, YYDKDF (reference sequence). This CDR3 region has 15 residues. Here the CDR3 DNA reads TGTGCCACCAGCAGCGGGGACAGGGGCCCAGATACGCAGTATTTT. Protein sequence: CATSSGDRGPDTQYF.

This chain connects TRBV6-6 to TRBJ1-4, with TRBD1 as a possible D gene (5 bases). Germline CDR1 reads MNHNY; CDR2 reads SVGAGI (reference sequence). The CDR3 totals 13 residues. Between the trimmed V and J ends, which lost 10 bases and 7 bases, there was a span of 16 bases. Here the CDR3 reads CATADLRGEKLFF. The CDR3 DNA reads as TGTGCCACGGCAGACCTTAGGGGTGAAAAACTGTTTTTT.

The chain joins TRBV6-5 to TRBJ1-5; possibly TRBD1 for D (5 bases). The CDR3 is 13 residues long. From germline, CDR1 is MNHEY and CDR2 SVGAGI. The V and J ends lost 6 bases and 3 bases respectively, with 9 bases between them. The CDR3 sequence: CASSWDFNQPQHF. CDR3 in DNA: TGTGCCAGCAGCTGGGACTTCAATCAGCCCCAGCATTTT.

V usage is TRBV2 and J usage is TRBJ1-2, with a tentative D call TRBD1 (5 bases). The CDR3 has 14 amino acids. V lost 10 bases and J lost 7, with 22 bases in between. Germline-derived CDR1 and CDR2 are SNHLY and FYNNEI. The DNA of the CDR3 is TGTGCCATACGTCCGGATCGGCAGGGTGGTGGCTACACCTTC. Its translation is CAIRPDRQGGGYTF.

The chain has TRBV11-3 and TRBJ1-6; D possibly corresponds to TRBD1 (6 bases). Germline V gives CDR1 SGHNT, CDR2 YENEEA. V was cut by 1 base and J by 5 bases, with 6 bases left in between. The length of the CDR3 is 14 residues. CDR3 bases: TGTGCCAGCAGCTTAGGGACAGATAATTCACCCCTCCACTTT. This gives the protein CASSLGTDNSPLHF.